This paragraph reports one T cell receptor (beta chain). Its antigen is unidentified. The data originate from a study of shared clonotypes between healthy human individuals. General study points: Generally, naive subsets (rather than memory subsets) showed larger estimated richness.

Naive CD4+ cells were CD45RA-selected; the remaining cells were memory. Original methodology: Junction-only immunoSEQ sequences carried no quality scores, so filtering differed. Clones were read by immunoSEQ multiplex PCR, and TCRdb kept only the in-frame ones, dropping some. V, J and clone size were drawn from that table, and D and trimming were deduced from the DNA. The sample has more than 400,000 clones; around 95% are singletons. Germline values: CDR1 MNHNY, CDR2 SVGAGI (reference sequence). The CDR3 has 14 residues. The sequence was collected from a woman aged 25 to 39 in good health. The chain is built from TRBV6-6 and TRBJ2-5, with a tentative D call TRBD1 (5 bases). Gene TRBJ2-7 matches the end of the DNA better, so the J call may be wrong. Sequenced: naive CD4+ T cells sorted from blood. As to subset: CD45RA+ positively selected. As DNA, the CDR3 is TGTGCCAGCAGTTACTCTGACAGCGACTACGAGCAGTACTTC. Translated, it gives CASSYSDSDYEQYF.